This T cell receptor (beta chain) was obtained from a study of T cells in Graves' hyperthyroidism and ophthalmopathy. This clonotype appeared many times. The antigen remains unidentified. Overall study results and limits: The authors' 13 V-J model separated ophthalmopathy from stable hyperthyroidism.

Graves' hyperthyroidism is called stable when ophthalmopathy does not progress within 18 months. Patients aged 18 to 65 with hyperthyroidism were newly diagnosed, with duration under 2 months. The study excluded patients with uncontrolled infection, other autoimmune disease, pregnancy or lactation. RNA transcripts yielded amplified TCR beta CDR3 regions. The HTBI set primed first-round TCR CDR3 RT-PCR. Each CDR3 protein is one row after TCRdb ran MiXCR on the multiplex PCR reads. The sample lists 610,000 or so distinct CDR3 sequences; 46% were seen once. V lost 3 bases and J 8 bases, leaving 13 bases between the germline ends. The CDR3 has 12 residues. Germline CDR1 and CDR2: DFQATT and SNEGSKA (reference sequence).

The V and J genes are TRBV20-1 and TRBJ1-2; D unclear. This TCR came from a woman under 30 with Graves' hyperthyroidism. Material: peripheral blood or thyroid tissue (not recorded which). The CDR3 DNA is TGCAGTGCTAGCGGGTGGGTCGGGGGCTACACCTTC. Its translation is CSASGWVGGYTF.